In this sample, the clone carrying this T cell receptor beta chain turned up once. The data were taken from a study of blood T cell repertoires in COVID-19. Study-level background: COVID-19 samples from acute and convalescent phases originated in the United States, Italy and Spain. T cells, B-cell-depleted T cells, or PBMCs provided the cDNA or gDNA that served as material.

Authors' data handling: Nucleated cell counts were estimated from reference gene primer amplification. TCRdb keeps only in-frame clones here, not all; method: immunoSEQ multiplex PCR. V and J calls and clone size are copied from that table; D and trimming were computed from the DNA. The sample has 250,000 to 350,000 clones, 75% to 90% seen once. This CDR3 comprises 18 residues. This chain joins TRBV21-1 and TRBJ1-4; the D call in the table, TRBD1, was not verified against the DNA. TRBV21-1 is a pseudogene. Sequenced material: peripheral blood. The sequence was obtained from a woman aged 55 to 70 with acute or convalescent COVID-19. CDR3 protein: CASSNPGDTKSTNEKLFF. DNA for the CDR3: TGTGCCAGCAGCAACCCTGGGGACACCAAATCAACTAATGAAAAACTGTTTTTT.